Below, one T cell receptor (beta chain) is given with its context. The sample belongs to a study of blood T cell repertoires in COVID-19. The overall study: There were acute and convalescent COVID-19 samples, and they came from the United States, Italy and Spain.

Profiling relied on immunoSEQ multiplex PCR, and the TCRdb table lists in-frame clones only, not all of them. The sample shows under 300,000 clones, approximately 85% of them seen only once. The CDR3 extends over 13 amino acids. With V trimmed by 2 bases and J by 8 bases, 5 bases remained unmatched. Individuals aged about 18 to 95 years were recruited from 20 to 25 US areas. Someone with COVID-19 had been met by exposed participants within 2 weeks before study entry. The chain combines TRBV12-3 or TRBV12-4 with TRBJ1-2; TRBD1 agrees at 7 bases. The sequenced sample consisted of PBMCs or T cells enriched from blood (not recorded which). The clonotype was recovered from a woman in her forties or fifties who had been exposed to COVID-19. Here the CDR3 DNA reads TGTGCCAGCAGTTTACAGGGGGGCCGGGGCTACACCTTC. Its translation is CASSLQGGRGYTF.